The clone carrying this T cell receptor beta chain is a singleton in its sample. CDR3 length: 16 amino acids. The germline gives CDR1 SGHTS, CDR2 YDEGEE. Deletions cut 5 bases from V and 0 bases from J, with 15 bases between. The data are from a study of blood T cell repertoires in COVID-19. About the study: Samples of COVID-19 (acute and convalescent) were obtained from the United States, Italy and Spain. PBMCs, B-cell-depleted T cells, or T cells provided the cDNA or gDNA that made up the material.

Authors' analysis steps: Estimation of nucleated cell counts relied on the amplification of reference gene primers. Using immunoSEQ multiplex PCR, the repertoire was profiled, and TCRdb retains in-frame clones only, with some absent. The V and J calls and clone size were taken over from that table, and D and trimming were inferred from the DNA. The repertoire holds just over 80,000 clones, with under 80% as singletons. This clonotype was sampled from a woman older than 75 with active or convalescent COVID-19. The chain uses TRBV5-8 and TRBJ1-3; no clear D. Material for sequencing was peripheral blood. In DNA, the CDR3 is TGTGCCAGCAGTGTCGGGGATTTGCTCTCTGGAAACACCATATATTTT. This codes for CASSVGDLLSGNTIYF.